The subject of this entry is one T cell receptor beta chain. Its cognate antigen is unknown. TCRdb reprocessed the reads via MiXCR and lists one record per CDR3 protein. The sample has some 900,000 distinct CDR3 sequences, 32% seen once. This sample was taken from a study of T cell repertoires in cytomegalovirus infection. Overall study context: Carrying CMV and the relevant HLA type showed in public TCR beta signatures. Study findings and constraints: Cumulative frequency of public TCR beta families picked out carriers of CMV plus the relevant HLA. Predominance within the ex vivo response was attributable to HLA-C-restricted CMV-specific TCR beta clonotypes.

The germline V gene has CDR1 DFQATT and CDR2 SNEGSKA (reference sequence). The CDR3 runs 16 residues. Trimming took 7 bases from V and 1 from J, leaving 21 bases between them. This clonotype was obtained from a human donor in good health (CMV status not recorded). Some clones in this sample may be carry-over from other donors' samples. Sequenced material: cultured CD8+ T cells from PBMCs, taken from culture after CMV antigen stimulation. This rearrangement joins TRBV20-1 to TRBJ2-3; D may match TRBD1 or TRBD2 (5 bases each). The CDR3 bases are TGCAGTGTCTTGGGGGACGGAGAGATCCGCACAGATACGCAGTATTTT. As protein: CSVLGDGEIRTDTQYF.